This TCR beta chain originates from a study of control samples from healthy donors and cancer patients. Per the germline V gene, CDR1 is SGDLS and CDR2 is YYNGEE. Trimming left V 1 base short and J 2 bases short, with 10 bases between. The CDR3 loop spans 15 amino acids. This table comes from immunoSEQ multiplex PCR, and its TCRdb copy is limited to in-frame clones, with some not included. The repertoire has tens of thousands of clones, around 91% of them found once; the top ten carry approximately 5.9%. The TCR sequence derives from a man between 60 and 70 years old with colorectal cancer. Specimen: PBMCs. The chain has TRBV9 and TRBJ2-1, with D possibly matching TRBD1 (5 bases). CDR3: CASSVNGQTYNEQFF. DNA of the CDR3: TGTGCCAGCAGCGTAAACGGACAAACCTACAATGAGCAGTTCTTC.